These 4 T cell receptor beta chains were all obtained from the same sample, sequenced in a study of cytotoxic CD8 clonotypes in ibrutinib-treated CLL. Clones were sequenced by immunoSEQ multiplex PCR, and TCRdb holds only the in-frame ones, with some missing. Among some 200,000 clones listed, roughly three quarters were seen once. Sample: PBMCs, taken after 12 months of ibrutinib treatment. The receptors shown here come from a human donor with chronic lymphocytic leukemia.

V and J are TRBV27 and TRBJ2-7; 8 nucleotides align to TRBD1. V dropped 7 bases and J dropped 5; count of bases not matched to a gene: 13. Looked up from germline, CDR1 is MNHEY and CDR2 is SMNVEV (reference sequence). The CDR3 is made up of 15 amino acids. Here the CDR3 reads CASKLLGQGTDEQYF. CDR3 nucleotides: TGTGCCAGCAAATTATTAGGACAGGGTACTGACGAGCAGTACTTC.

Only a few counts were recorded for this clone. Here the CDR3 reads CASSLAIPGSRVTF. The CDR3 coding sequence is TGTGCCAGCAGCTTAGCGATTCCTGGGAGCAGGGTGACCTTC. The gene calls are TRBV7-9 and TRBJ1-2, with TRBD1 as a possible D gene (5 bases). Trimming cost V 0 bases and J 14 bases, with 19 bases left between them. This CDR3 comprises 14 residues. CDR1 and CDR2 from the germline V gene are SEHNR and FQNEAQ (reference sequence).

This clone was found once. The gene calls are TRBV5-1 and TRBJ1-1, with TRBD1 matching over 8 bases. CDR1 SGHRS and CDR2 YFSETQ come from the germline V gene. CDR3 size: 18 residues. Trimming at V came to 0 bases and at J to 0 bases, leaving 10 bases not matched to a gene. CDR3 protein: CASSLEDRVFRVNTEAFF. The CDR3, as DNA: TGCGCCAGCAGCTTGGAGGACAGGGTCTTTCGCGTGAACACTGAAGCTTTCTTT.

This clone came up a few times. The J gene is TRBJ2-1, the V gene TRBV5-4, with 8 nucleotides matching TRBD2. The CDR3 consists of 15 residues. V gave up 4 bases and J gave up 3 bases; unmatched junction bases: 6. Germline V gene data show CDR1 as SGHNT and CDR2 as YYREEE (reference sequence). Written as DNA, the CDR3 is TGTGCCAGCAGCGCAGCCGGGACTAGCTACAATGAGCAGTTCTTC. Amino acids: CASSAAGTSYNEQFF.